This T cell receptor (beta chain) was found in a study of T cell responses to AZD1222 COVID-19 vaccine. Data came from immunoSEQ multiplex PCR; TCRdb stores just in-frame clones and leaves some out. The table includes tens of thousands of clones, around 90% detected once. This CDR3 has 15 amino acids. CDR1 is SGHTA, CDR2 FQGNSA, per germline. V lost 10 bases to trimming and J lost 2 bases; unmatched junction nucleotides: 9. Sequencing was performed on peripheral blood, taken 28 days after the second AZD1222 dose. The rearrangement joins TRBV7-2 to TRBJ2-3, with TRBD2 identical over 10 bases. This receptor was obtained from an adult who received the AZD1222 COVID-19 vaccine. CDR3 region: CATRTSGEVTDTQYF. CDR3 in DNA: TGTGCCACCCGGACTAGCGGAGAAGTCACAGATACGCAGTATTTT.